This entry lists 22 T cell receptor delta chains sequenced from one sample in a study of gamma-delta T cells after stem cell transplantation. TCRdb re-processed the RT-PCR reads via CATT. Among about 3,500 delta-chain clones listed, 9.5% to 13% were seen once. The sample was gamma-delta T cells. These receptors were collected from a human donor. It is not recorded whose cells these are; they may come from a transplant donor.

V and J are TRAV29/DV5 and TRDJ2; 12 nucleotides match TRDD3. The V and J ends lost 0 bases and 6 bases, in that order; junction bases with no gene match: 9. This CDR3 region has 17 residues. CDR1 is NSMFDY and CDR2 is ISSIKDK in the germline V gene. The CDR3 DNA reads TGTGCAGCAAGCGTGGTACTGGGGGATACATCGGCAGCACAACTCTTCTTT. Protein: CAASVVLGDTSAAQLFF.

CDR3 sequence: CALGAALPREDPALYTDKLIF. CDR3 sequence (DNA): TGTGCTCTTGGGGCCGCCCTTCCTAGAGAGGATCCCGCCCTGTACACCGATAAACTCATCTTT. The gene calls are TRDV1 and TRDJ1, with 8 bases lining up with TRDD2. This CDR3 region has 21 residues. V lost 4 bases to trimming and J lost 0 bases; unmatched junction nucleotides: 22. Germline V gene data show CDR1 as TSWWSYY and CDR2 as QGS.

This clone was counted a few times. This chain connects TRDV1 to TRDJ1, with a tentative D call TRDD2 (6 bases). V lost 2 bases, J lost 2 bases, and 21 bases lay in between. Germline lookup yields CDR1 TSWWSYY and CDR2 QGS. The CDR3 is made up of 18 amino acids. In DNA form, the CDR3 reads TGTGCTCTTGGGGAATCCCCCTCCTTCCGCCATCCTACCGATAAACTCATCTTT. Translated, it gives CALGESPSFRHPTDKLIF.

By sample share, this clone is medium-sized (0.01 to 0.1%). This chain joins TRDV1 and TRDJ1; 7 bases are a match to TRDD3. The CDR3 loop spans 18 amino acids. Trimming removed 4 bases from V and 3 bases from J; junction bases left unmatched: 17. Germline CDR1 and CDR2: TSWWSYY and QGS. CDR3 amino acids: CALGGPSPGDNEADKLIF. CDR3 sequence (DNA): TGTGCTCTTGGGGGCCCGTCCCCCGGGGATAATGAGGCCGATAAACTCATCTTT.

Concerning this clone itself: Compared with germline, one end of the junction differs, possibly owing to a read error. The CDR3 DNA sequence: TGTGCTCCTGGGGCCCGTATTTGGGTTCTTCCCGATTCATCCACCGATAAACTCATCTTT. Protein: CAPGARIWVLPDSSTDKLIF. V and J are TRDV1 and TRDJ1, with D perhaps TRDD3 (6 bases). The CDR3 sequence is 20 residues long. CDR1 and CDR2 from the germline V gene are TSWWSYY and QGS.

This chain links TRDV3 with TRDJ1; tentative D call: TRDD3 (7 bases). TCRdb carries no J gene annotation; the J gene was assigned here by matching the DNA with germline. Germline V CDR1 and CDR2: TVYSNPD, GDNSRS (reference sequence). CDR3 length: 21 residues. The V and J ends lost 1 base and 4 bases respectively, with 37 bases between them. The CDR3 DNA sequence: TGTGCCTTTAAAATAGCTGGCCCTACTCGTACCGGGGGATTGAGGCTCGATAAACTCATCTTT. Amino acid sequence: CAFKIAGPTRTGGLRLDKLIF.

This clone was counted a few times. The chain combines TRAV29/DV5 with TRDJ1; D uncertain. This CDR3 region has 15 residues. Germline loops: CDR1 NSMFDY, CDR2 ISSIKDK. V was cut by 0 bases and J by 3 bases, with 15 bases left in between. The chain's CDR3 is CAASGTRTPADKLIF. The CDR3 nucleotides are TGTGCAGCAAGCGGGACCCGTACTCCCGCCGATAAACTCATCTTT.

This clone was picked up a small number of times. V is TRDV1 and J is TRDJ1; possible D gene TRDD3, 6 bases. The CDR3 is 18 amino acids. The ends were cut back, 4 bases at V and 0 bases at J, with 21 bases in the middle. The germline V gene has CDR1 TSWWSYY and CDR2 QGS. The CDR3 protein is CALGGLRDRGLYTDKLIF. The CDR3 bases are TGTGCTCTTGGGGGCCTCCGGGATAGAGGCCTATACACCGATAAACTCATCTTT.

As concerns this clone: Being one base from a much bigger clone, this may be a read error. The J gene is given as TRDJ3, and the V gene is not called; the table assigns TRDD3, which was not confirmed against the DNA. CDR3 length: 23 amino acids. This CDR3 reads CALSPFLPTSGGESSWDTRQMFF. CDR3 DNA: TGTGCTCTTTCCCCTTTTCTCCCTACGTCTGGGGGTGAAAGCTCCTGGGACACCCGACAGATGTTTTTC.

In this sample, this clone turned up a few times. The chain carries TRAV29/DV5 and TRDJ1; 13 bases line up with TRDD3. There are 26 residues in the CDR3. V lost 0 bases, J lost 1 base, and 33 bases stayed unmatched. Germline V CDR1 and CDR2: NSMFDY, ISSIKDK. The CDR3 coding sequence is TGTGCAGCAAGCGCGTCCCATCCGCTTCCTACTTCTGTACTGGGGGATACGCGTGCCCCCACCGATAAACTCATCTTT. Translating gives CAASASHPLPTSVLGDTRAPTDKLIF.

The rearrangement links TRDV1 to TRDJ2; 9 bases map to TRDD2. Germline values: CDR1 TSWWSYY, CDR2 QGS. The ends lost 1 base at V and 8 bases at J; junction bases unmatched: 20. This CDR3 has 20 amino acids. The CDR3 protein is CALGEPPSYGVGNNVAQLFF. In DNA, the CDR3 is TGTGCTCTTGGGGAACCACCTTCCTACGGGGTTGGGAACAACGTGGCACAACTCTTCTTT.

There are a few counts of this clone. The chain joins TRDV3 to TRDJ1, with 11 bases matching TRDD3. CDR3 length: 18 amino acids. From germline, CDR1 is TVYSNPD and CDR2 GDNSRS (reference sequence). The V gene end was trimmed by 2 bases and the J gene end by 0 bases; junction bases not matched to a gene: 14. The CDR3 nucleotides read TGTGCCTTTCCGCCTTCTCAGGTGGGGGATACGTACACCGATAAACTCATCTTT. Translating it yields CAFPPSQVGDTYTDKLIF.

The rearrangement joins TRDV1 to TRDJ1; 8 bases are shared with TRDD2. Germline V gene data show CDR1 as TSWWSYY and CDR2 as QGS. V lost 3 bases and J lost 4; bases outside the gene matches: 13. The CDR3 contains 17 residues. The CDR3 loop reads CALGDRTASYPHDKLIF. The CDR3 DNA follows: TGTGCTCTTGGGGATCGAACGGCTTCCTACCCCCACGATAAACTCATCTTT.

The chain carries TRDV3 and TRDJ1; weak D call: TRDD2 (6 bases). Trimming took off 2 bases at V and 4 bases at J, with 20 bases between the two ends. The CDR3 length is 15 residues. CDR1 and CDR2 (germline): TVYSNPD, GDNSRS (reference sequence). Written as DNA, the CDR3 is TGTGCCTTTGGGTGCCTTCCGGGACGGGTCGATAAACTCATCTTT. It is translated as CAFGCLPGRVDKLIF.

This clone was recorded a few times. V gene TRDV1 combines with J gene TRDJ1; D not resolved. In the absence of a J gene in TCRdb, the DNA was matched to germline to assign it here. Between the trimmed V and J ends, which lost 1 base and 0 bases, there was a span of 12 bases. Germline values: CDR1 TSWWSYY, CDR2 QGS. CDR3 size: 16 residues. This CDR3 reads CALGERRDLYTDKLIF. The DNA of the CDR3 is TGTGCTCTTGGGGAACGGCGGGACCTATACACCGATAAACTCATCTTT.

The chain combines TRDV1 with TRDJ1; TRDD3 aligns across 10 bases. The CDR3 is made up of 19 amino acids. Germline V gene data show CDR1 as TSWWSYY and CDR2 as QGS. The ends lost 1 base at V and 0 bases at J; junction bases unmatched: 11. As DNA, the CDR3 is TGTGCTCTTGGGGAACGTCTTTCGGATACTGGGGGATACACCGATAAACTCATCTTT. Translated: CALGERLSDTGGYTDKLIF.

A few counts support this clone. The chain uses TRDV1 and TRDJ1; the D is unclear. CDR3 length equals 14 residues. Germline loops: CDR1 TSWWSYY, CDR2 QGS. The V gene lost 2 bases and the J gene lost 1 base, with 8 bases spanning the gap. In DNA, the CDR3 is TGTGCTCTTGGGGAAGAGGCTGGCACCGATAAACTCATCTTT. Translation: CALGEEAGTDKLIF.

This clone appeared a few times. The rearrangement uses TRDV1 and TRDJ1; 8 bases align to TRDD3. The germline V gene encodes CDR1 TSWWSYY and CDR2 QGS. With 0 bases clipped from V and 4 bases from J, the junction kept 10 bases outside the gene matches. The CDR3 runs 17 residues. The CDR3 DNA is TGTGCTCTTGGGGAACTAGGGAGGGGGATATCGGGCGATAAACTCATCTTT. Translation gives CALGELGRGISGDKLIF.

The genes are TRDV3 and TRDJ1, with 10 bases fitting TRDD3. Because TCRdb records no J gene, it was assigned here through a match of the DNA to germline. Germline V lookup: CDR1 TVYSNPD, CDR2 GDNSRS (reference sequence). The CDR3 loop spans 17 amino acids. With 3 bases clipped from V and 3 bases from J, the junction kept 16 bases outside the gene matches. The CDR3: CAFRPLRGIRGADKLIF. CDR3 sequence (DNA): TGTGCCTTCCGGCCGCTACGGGGGATACGGGGGGCCGATAAACTCATCTTT.

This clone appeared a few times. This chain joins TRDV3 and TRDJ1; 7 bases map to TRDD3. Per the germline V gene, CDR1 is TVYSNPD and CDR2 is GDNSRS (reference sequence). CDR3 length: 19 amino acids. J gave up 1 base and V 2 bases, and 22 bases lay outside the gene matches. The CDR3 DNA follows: TGTGCCTTTTCTGGGTTCCGCTTTGAGGATACGCACCGCACCGATAAACTCATCTTT. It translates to CAFSGFRFEDTHRTDKLIF.

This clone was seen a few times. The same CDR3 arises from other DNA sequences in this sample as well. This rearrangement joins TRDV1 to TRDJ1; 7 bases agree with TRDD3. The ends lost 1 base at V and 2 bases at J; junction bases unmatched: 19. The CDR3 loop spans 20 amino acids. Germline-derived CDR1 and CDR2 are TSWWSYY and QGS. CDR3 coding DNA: TGTGCTCTTGGGGAACCATCGCCTCTTCTGTTACTGGGGAGTACCGATAAACTCATCTTT. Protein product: CALGEPSPLLLLGSTDKLIF.

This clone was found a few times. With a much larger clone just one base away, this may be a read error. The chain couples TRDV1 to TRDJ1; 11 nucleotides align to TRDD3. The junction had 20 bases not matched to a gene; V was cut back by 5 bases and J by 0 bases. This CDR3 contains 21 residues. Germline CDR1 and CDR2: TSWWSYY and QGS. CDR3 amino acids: CALGKLGPLRIGGYDTDKLIF. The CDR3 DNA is TGTGCTCTTGGGAAATTGGGACCTCTTCGTATTGGGGGATACGACACCGATAAACTCATCTTT.